The subject of this entry is one T cell receptor beta chain. This sample is part of a study of monozygotic twins with inflammatory bowel disease. CDR1 KGHSH and CDR2 LQKENI come from the germline V gene. This CDR3 has 16 amino acids. No DNA is given; TCRdb re-called the 5' RACE reads and lists each CDR3 protein once. Seen in this sample are some 170,000 distinct CDR3 sequences; the ten most common clones hold approximately 7%. The sequence came from a human donor with ulcerative colitis or Crohn's disease, or a healthy co-twin of an affected twin (not recorded which). Sequenced: blood. V gene TRBV18 combines with J gene TRBJ2-3; TCRdb gives TRBD1 as the D gene, but with no DNA this cannot be confirmed. The CDR3 reads CASSPLNRGSTDTQYF.